This T cell receptor (beta chain) came from a study of neurological immune-mediated disorders. Study-level results: Private repertoires in all groups were suggested, as expanded clones shared no CDR3 amino acid sequences across subjects.

This CDR3 has 14 residues. In germline, CDR1 is MNHNS, CDR2 SASEGT. Trimming shortened V by 6 bases and J by 2 bases, and 13 bases separated the two germline ends. This clonotype was seen at least ten times. Antigen: not known. 5'RACE with 10-nucleotide random UMIs generated the cDNA. TCRdb reprocessed the 5' RACE reads via MiXCR and lists one record per CDR3 protein. Of about 32,000 distinct CDR3 sequences listed, 3% to 4% are singletons. The receptor comes from a man under 40 with multiple sclerosis. The sequenced sample consisted of PBMCs. This chain links TRBV6-1 with TRBJ1-2; TRBD1 is a possible D gene (5 bases). The CDR3 loop is CASSLEGQNYGYTF. In DNA, the CDR3 is TGTGCCAGCAGCCTCGAGGGGCAGAACTATGGCTACACCTTC.